This T cell receptor (beta chain) stems from a study of CD8 T cells in ankylosing spondylitis. Each CDR3 protein is one row after TCRdb ran MiXCR on the 5' RACE reads. This table has 150,000 to 250,000 distinct CDR3 sequences, about 13% appearing once. V was pared by 6 bases and J by 4 bases, with 9 bases of the junction left unmatched. The CDR3 covers 15 residues. Per the germline V gene, CDR1 is MNHNS and CDR2 is SASEGT. Sequenced: blood, either unsorted or a sorted T cell fraction (not recorded which). V and J are TRBV6-1 and TRBJ2-1, with 7 bases identical to TRBD2. The receptor comes from a male donor with ankylosing spondylitis or in good health (not recorded which). CDR3 in DNA: TGTGCCAGCAGCTCCGGGACTACATCTTACAATGAGCAGTTCTTC. It is translated as CASSSGTTSYNEQFF.